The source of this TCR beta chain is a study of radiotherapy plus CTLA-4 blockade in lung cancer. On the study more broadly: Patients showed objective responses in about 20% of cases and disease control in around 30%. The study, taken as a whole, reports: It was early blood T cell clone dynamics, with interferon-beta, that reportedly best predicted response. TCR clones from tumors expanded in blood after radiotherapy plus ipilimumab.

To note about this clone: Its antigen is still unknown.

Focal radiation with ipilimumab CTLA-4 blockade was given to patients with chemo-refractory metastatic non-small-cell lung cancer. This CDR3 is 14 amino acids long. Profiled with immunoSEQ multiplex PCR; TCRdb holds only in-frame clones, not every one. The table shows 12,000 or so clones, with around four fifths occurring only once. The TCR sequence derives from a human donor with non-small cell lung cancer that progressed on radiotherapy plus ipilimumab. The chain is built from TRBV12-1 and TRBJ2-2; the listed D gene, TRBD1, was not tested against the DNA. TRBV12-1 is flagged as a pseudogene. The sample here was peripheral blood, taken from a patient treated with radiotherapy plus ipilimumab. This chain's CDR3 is CASSQDRDTGELFF. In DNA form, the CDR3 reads TGTGCCAGCAGTCAAGACAGGGACACCGGGGAGCTGTTTTTT.